A selection of T cell receptor beta chains follows, all from one sample in a study of T-cell memory formation after mild COVID-19. TCRdb processed the 5' RACE reads anew with MiXCR; each CDR3 protein has one entry. The table lists roughly 110,000 distinct CDR3 sequences, over 10% of them singletons, with 27% in the top ten. Sequenced sample: PBMCs or a T cell subset sorted from them (not recorded which). Receptors were obtained from an adult woman who had mild COVID-19 (a few samples of this study predate the infection). Cell type and time point are not known. Both conserved end residues are part of each CDR3. The order of the fields is J gene, D gene, V gene, clone size, CDR3 DNA, CDR3 protein. The D gene is left open where the match is weak. Clone size is not always given. Where it is, it says once, few, many or a class for expanded clones.

TRBJ2-1	NA	TRBV6-5	NA	TGTGCCAGCAGCCCCCTGCAGGGTTACAATGAGCAGTTCTTC	CASSPLQGYNEQFF
TRBJ1-2	NA	TRBV18	few	TGTGCCAGCTCACCACCGTTGGACCTGGGAGGGAACTATGGCTACACCTTC	CASSPPLDLGGNYGYTF
TRBJ2-7	NA	TRBV5-4	few	TGTGCCAGCAGCTTGTCCGGACGGAGCTCCTACGAGCAGTACTTC	CASSLSGRSSYEQYF
TRBJ2-3	NA	TRBV7-3	NA	TGTGCCAGCAGCTTAACTAGCGGAAGCACAGATACGCAGTATTTT	CASSLTSGSTDTQYF
TRBJ2-1	TRBD1	TRBV4-1	few	TGCGCCAGCAGCCACGGCGGCGCAGGGGGGACAGGGGGGGACTACAATGAGCAGTTCTTC	CASSHGGAGGTGGDYNEQFF
TRBJ2-5	NA	TRBV7-9	many	TGTGCCAGCAGCTCCCCCAACGTGGAGACCCAGTACTTC	CASSSPNVETQYF
TRBJ2-7	NA	TRBV4-3	few	TGCGCCAGCAGCCAAGTGGCCCGATCGGGCGAGCAGTACTTC	CASSQVARSGEQYF
TRBJ2-2	NA	TRBV5-6	few	TGTGCCAGCAGCTTTGGAGTGAACACCGGGGAGCTGTTTTTT	CASSFGVNTGELFF
TRBJ2-7	TRBD2	TRBV7-6	few	TGTGCCAGCAGCTTAGCGCAAGTAGCGGGAGAGGGTGAGCAGTACTTC	CASSLAQVAGEGEQYF
TRBJ2-5	TRBD1	TRBV4-1	NA	TGCGCCAGCAGCCAAGAGCCGGGACAGGGAAAAGAGACCCAGTACTTC	CASSQEPGQGKETQYF
TRBJ2-7	NA	TRBV5-6	few	TGTGCCAGCAGCTCGACCGCTGCCTACGAGCAGTACTTC	CASSSTAAYEQYF